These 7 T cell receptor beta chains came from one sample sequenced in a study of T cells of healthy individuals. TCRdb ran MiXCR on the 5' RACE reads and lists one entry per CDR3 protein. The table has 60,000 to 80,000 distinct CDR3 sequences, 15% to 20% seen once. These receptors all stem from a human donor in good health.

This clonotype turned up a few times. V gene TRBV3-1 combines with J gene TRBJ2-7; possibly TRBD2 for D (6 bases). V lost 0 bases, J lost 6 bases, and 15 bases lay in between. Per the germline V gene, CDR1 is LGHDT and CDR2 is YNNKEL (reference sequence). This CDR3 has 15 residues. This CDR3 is CASSQDLAVLSEQYF. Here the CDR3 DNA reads TGTGCCAGCAGCCAAGACTTAGCGGTCCTTTCCGAGCAGTACTTC.

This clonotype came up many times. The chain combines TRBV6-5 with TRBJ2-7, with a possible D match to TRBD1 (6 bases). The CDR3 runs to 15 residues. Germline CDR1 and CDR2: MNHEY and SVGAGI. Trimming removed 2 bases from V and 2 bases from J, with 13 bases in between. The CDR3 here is CASSYRGQGTYEQYF. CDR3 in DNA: TGTGCCAGCAGTTACAGGGGCCAGGGGACCTACGAGCAGTACTTC.

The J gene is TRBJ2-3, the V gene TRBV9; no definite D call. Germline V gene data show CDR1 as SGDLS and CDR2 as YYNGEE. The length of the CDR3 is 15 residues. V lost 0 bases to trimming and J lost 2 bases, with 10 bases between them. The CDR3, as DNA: TGTGCCAGCAGCGTAGCTACGGGTAACACAGATACGCAGTATTTT. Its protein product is CASSVATGNTDTQYF.

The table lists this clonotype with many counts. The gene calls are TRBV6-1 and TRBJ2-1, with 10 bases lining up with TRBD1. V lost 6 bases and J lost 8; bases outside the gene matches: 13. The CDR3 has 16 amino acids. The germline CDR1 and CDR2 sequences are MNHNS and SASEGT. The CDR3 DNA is TGTGCCAGCAGGGTTCACGGGACAGGGGCCCCTTATGAGCAGTTCTTC. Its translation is CASRVHGTGAPYEQFF.

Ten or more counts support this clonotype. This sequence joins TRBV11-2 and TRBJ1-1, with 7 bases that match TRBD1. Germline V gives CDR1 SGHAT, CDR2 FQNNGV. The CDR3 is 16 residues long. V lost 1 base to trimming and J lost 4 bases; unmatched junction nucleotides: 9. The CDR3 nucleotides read TGTGCCAGCAGCTTAGCCTCCGGACAGGTTGGCACTGAAGCTTTCTTT. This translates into CASSLASGQVGTEAFF.

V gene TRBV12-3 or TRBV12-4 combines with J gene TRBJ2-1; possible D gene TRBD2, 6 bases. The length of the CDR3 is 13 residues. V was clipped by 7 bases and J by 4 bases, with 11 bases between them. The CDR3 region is CASISSGYNEQFF. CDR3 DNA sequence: TGTGCCAGCATTAGTAGCGGATACAATGAGCAGTTCTTC.

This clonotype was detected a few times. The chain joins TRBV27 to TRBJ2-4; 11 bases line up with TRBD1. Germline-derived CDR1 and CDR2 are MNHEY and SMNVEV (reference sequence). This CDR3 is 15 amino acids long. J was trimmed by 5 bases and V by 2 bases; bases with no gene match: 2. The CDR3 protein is CASSLTGQGENIQYF. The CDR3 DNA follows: TGTGCCAGCAGTTTAACGGGACAGGGGGAAAACATTCAGTACTTC.